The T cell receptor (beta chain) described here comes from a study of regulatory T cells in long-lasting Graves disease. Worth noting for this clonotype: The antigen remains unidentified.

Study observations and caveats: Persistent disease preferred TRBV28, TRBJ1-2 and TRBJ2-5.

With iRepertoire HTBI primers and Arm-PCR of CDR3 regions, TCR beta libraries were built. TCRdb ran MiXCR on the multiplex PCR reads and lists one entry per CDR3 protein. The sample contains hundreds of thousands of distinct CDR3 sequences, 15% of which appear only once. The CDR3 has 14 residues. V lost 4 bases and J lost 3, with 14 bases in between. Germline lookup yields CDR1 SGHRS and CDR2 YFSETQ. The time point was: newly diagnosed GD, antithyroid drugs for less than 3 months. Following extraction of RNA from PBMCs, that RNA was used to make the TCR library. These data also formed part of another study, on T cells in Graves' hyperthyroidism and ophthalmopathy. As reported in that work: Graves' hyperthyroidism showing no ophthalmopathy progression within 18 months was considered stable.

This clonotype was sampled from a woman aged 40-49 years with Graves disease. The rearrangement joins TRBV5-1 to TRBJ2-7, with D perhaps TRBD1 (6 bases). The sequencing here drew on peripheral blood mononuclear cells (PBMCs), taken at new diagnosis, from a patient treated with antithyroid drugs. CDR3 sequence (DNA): TGCGCCAGCAGCCAGGATCAGGGGTACTACGAGCAGTACTTC. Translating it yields CASSQDQGYYEQYF.